What follows is one T cell receptor (beta chain) and its context. Germline is not matched at one junction end, which may reflect a read error. Beta-chain TCR CDR3 regions were amplified from RNA transcripts. RT-PCR in the first round used HTBI primers; a second-round multiplex PCR followed. TCRdb redid the calling of the multiplex PCR reads with MiXCR, one entry per CDR3 protein. The repertoire consists of about 1.2 million distinct CDR3 sequences, with 36% occurring once and the leading ten covering 11%. The sample is drawn from a study of Graves' ophthalmopathy and Graves' hyperthyroidism. The CDR3 covers 15 residues. Germline V lookup: CDR1 MGHDK, CDR2 SYGVNS. Hyperthyroidism patients were newly diagnosed, ill under 2 months, and aged 18 to 65 years.

The chain carries TRBV25-1 and TRBJ2-5; either TRBD1 or TRBD2 may supply D (5 bases each). The TCR originated in an adult man with Graves' hyperthyroidism. Sequenced: peripheral blood or thyroid tissue (not recorded which). The CDR3 here is CTSRVSGLAQETQYF. In nucleotides, the CDR3 is TGTACCAGCAGAGTGTCAGGGCTAGCCCAAGAGACCCAGTACTTC.